The clone carrying this T cell receptor beta chain appeared many times. Its antigen is currently unknown. The data belong to a study of human T cells and chemical hapten exposure. Findings of the study overall: Donors had alopecia, so their immune response may differ from healthy people's. Relative to controls, expanded TCRs formed significantly more large CDR3 similarity clusters.

The time point is: patch test 1, 2 weeks after DPC sensitization. Treatment of the sample: therapeutic diphenylcyclopropenone sensitization with weekly scalp DPC. Suited to DPC and affected by alopecia, the donors ranged from 18 to 70 years old. TCRdb re-called the RACE reads with MiXCR, one entry per CDR3 protein. Of roughly 200,000 distinct CDR3 sequences detected, about a fifth appear once; the ten largest clones hold approximately 6.4%. CDR3 length: 13 amino acids. CDR1 is SGHRS, CDR2 YFSETQ, per germline. V was clipped by 1 base and J by 5 bases, with 9 bases between them. The sample here was whole blood, taken in connection with sensitization to the hapten diphenylcyclopropenone (DPC). The source of this sequence is a woman aged 45 to 65 with alopecia areata. Some clones in this sample may be carry-over from other donors' samples. V is TRBV5-1 and J is TRBJ1-1, with TRBD1 as a possible D gene (6 bases). CDR3 sequence reads: CASSLTGLTEAFF. CDR3 bases: TGCGCCAGCAGCTTGACAGGGCTTACTGAAGCTTTCTTT.